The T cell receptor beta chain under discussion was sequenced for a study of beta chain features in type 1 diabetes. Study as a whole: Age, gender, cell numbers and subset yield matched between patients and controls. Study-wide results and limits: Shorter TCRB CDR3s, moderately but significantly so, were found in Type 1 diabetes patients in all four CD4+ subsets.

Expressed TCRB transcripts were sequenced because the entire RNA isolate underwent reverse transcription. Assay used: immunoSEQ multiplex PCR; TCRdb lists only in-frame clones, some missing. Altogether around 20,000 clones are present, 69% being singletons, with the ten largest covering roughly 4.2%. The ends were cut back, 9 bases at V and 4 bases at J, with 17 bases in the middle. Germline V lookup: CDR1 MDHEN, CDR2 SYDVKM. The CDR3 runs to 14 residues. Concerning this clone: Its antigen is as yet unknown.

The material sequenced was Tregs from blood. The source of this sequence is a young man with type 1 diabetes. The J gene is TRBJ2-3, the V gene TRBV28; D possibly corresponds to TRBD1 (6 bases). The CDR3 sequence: CASSTGSRPDTQYF. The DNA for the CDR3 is TGTGCCAGTTCAACAGGGTCTCGGCCAGATACGCAGTATTTT.